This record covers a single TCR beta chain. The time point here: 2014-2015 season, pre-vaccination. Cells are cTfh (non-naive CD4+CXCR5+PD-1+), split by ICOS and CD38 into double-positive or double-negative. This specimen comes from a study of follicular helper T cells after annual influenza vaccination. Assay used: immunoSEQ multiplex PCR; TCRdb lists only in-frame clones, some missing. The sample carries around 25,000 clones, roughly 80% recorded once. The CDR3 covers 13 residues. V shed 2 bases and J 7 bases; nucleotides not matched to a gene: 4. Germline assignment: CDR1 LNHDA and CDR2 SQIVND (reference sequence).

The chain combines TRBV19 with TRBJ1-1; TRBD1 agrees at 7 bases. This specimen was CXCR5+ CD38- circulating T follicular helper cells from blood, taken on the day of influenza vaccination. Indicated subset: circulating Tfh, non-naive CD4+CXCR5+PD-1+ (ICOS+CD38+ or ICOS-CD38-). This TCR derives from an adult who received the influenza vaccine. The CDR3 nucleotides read TGTGCCAGTAGTATAAGACAGGGTGGTGAAGCTTTCTTT. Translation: CASSIRQGGEAFF. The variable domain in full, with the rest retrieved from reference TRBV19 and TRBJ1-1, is DGGITQSPKYLFRKEGQNVTLSCEQNLNHDAMYWYRQDPGQGLRLIYYSQIVNDFQKGDIAEGYSVSREKKESFPLTVTSAQKNPTAFYLCASSIRQGGEAFFGQGTRLTVV.